The T cell receptor beta chain described here comes from a study of T cell responses to AZD1222 COVID-19 vaccine. Study-level points and caveats: Recipients of two AZD1222 doses showed rising Spike-specific TCR breadth and depth. Reports indicate that nearly half of spike-specific TCRs are directed at unmutated variant regions. Donors in the cohort were predominantly white British and more often female, and clonal diversity was possibly underestimated.

With regard to this clone: Its antigen remains unidentified.

V shed 3 bases and J shed 3 bases, with 11 bases lying between them. Germline values: CDR1 SGHTA, CDR2 FQGNSA. This CDR3 contains 14 residues. Sequenced by immunoSEQ multiplex PCR; TCRdb stores in-frame clones only, minus some. The sample lists 100,000 or so clones, around 90% occurring once. This clonotype was obtained from an adult in good health. The chain couples TRBV7-2 to TRBJ1-1, with no clear D. The source was peripheral blood, collected on day 0 of AZD1222 vaccination. CDR3 sequence reads: CASSFMAWDTEAFF. DNA of the CDR3: TGTGCCAGCAGCTTCATGGCCTGGGACACTGAAGCTTTCTTT.